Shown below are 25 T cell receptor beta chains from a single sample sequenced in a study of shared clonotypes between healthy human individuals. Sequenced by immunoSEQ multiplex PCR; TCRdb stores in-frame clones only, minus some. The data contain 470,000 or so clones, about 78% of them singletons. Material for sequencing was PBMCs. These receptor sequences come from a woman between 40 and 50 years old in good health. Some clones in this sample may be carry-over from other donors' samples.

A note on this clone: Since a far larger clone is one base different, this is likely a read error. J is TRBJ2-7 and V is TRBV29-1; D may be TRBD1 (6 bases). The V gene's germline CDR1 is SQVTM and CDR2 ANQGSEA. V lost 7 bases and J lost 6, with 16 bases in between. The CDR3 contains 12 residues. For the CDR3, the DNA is TGCAGCGGGGAGACAGGCGAACTCGAGCAGTACTTC. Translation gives CSGETGELEQYF.

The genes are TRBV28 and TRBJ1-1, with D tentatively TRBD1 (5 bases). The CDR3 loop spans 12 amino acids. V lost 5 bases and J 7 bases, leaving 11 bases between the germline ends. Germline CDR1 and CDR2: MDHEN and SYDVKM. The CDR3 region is CASSIDRIEAFF. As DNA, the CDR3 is TGTGCCAGCAGTATCGACAGAATTGAAGCTTTCTTT.

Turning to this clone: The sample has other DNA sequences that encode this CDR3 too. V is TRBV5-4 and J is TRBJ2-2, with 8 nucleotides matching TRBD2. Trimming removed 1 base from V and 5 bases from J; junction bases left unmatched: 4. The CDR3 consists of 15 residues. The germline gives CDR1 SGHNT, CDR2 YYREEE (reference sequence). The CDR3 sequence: CASSLSGRGTGELFF. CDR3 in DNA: TGTGCCAGCAGCTTGAGCGGGAGAGGAACCGGGGAGCTGTTTTTT. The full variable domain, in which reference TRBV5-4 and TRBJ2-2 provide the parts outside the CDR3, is ETGVTQSPTHLIKTRGQQVTLRCSSQSGHNTVSWYQQALGQGPQFIFQYYREEENGRGNFPPRFSGLQFPNYSSELNVNALELDDSALYLCASSLSGRGTGELFFGEGSRLTVL.

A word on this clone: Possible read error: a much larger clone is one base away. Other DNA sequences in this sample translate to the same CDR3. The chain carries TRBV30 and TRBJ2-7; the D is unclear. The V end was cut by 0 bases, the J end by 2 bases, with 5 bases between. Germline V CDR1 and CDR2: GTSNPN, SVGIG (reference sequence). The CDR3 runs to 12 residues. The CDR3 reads CAWSVGTYEQYF. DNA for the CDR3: TGTGCCTGGAGTGTTGGGACCTACGAGCAGTACTTC.

This CDR3 reads CASGDVSYEQYF. The CDR3 DNA is TGTGCCAGCGGGGACGTATCCTACGAGCAGTACTTC. The V gene is TRBV6-1, the J gene TRBJ2-7; D may be TRBD1 or TRBD2 (5 bases each). The CDR3 is made up of 12 amino acids. V was pared by 8 bases and J by 1 base, with 9 bases between. Germline assignment: CDR1 MNHNS and CDR2 SASEGT.

CDR3 nucleotides: TGTGCCAGCAGCTCAAAGGGACGGCTAAATGAAAAACTGTTTTTT. Amino acids: CASSSKGRLNEKLFF. This chain uses TRBV5-6 with TRBJ1-4, with D tentatively TRBD1 (5 bases). The CDR3 has 15 residues. Germline assignment: CDR1 SGHDT and CDR2 YYEEEE. V was clipped by 3 bases and J by 5 bases, with 14 bases between them.

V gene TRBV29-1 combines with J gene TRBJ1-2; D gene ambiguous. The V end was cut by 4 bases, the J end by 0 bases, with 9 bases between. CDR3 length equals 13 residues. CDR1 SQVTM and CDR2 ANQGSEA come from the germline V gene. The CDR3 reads CSVATASNYGYTF. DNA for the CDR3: TGCAGCGTTGCAACAGCTTCTAACTATGGCTACACCTTC. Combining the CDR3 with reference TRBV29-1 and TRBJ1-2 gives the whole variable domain SAVISQKPSRDICQRGTSLTIQCQVDSQVTMMFWYRQQPGQSLTLIATANQGSEATYESGFVIDKFPISRPNLTFSTLTVSNMSPEDSSIYLCSVATASNYGYTFGSGTRLTVV.

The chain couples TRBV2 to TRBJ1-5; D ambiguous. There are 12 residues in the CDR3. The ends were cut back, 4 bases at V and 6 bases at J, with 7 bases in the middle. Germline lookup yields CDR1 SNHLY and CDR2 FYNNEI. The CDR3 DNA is TGTGCCAGCAGTGGCCCCATTCAGCCCCAGCATTTT. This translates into CASSGPIQPQHF.

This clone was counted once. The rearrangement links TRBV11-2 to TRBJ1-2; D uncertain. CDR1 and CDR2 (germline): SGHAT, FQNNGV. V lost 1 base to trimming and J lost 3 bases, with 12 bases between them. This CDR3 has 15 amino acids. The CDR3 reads CASSLVAAPDYGYTF. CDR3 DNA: TGTGCCAGCAGCTTAGTAGCAGCCCCGGACTATGGCTACACCTTC.

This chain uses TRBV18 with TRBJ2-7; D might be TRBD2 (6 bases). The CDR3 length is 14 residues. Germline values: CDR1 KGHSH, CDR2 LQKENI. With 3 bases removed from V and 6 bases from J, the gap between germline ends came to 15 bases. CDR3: CASSPSSDNGEQYF. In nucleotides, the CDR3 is TGTGCCAGCTCACCTTCTAGCGACAACGGCGAGCAGTACTTC.

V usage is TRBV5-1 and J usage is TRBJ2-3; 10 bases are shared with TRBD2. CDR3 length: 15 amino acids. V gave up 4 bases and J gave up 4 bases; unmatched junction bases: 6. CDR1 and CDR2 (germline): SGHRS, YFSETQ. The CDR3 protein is CASSPLAGVADTQYF. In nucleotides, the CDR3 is TGCGCCAGCAGCCCTCTAGCGGGAGTCGCAGATACGCAGTATTTT.

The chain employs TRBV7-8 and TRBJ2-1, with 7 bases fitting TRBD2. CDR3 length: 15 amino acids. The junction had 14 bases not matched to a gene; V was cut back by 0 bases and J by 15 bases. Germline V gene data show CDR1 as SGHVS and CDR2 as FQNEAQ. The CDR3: CASSLAGREPPLWFF. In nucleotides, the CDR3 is TGTGCCAGCAGCTTAGCGGGGCGGGAGCCCCCGCTATGGTTCTTC. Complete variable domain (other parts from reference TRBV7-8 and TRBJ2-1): GAGVSQSPRYKVAKRGQDVALRCDPISGHVSLFWYQQALGQGPEFLTYFQNEAQLDKSGLPSDRFFAERPEGSVSTLKIQRTQQEDSAVYLCASSLAGREPPLWFFGPGTRLTVL.

The CDR3 loop is CASSYGGDETQYF. The CDR3 DNA reads as TGTGCCAGCAGTTACGGGGGTGATGAGACCCAGTACTTC. This rearrangement joins TRBV6-5 to TRBJ2-5, with D perhaps being TRBD1 or TRBD2 (5 bases each). Germline CDR1 reads MNHEY; CDR2 reads SVGAGI. Trimming left V 2 bases short and J 5 bases short, with 9 bases between. The CDR3 is 13 residues long.

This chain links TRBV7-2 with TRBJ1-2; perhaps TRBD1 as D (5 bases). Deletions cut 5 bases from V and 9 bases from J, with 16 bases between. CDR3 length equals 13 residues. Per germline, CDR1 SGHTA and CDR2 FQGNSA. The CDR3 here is CASSTRRGDSYTF. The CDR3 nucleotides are TGTGCCAGCAGCACTAGGAGGGGAGATAGCTACACCTTC.

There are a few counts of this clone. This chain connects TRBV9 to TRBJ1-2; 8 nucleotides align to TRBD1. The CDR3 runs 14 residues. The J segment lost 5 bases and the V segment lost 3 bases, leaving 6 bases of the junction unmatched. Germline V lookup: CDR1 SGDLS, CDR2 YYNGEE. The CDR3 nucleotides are TGTGCCAGCAGCGCGACAGGGGCGGGATATGGCTACACCTTC. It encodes CASSATGAGYGYTF.

This chain's CDR3 is CASSPPGQGILFSNQPQHF. CDR3 nucleotide sequence: TGTGCCAGCAGCCCCCCGGGACAGGGAATCCTATTTAGCAATCAGCCCCAGCATTTT. The chain has TRBV28 and TRBJ1-5; 9 bases are a match to TRBD1. CDR3 length: 19 residues. Germline V gene data show CDR1 as MDHEN and CDR2 as SYDVKM. Trimming at V came to 6 bases and at J to 0 bases, leaving 15 bases not matched to a gene.

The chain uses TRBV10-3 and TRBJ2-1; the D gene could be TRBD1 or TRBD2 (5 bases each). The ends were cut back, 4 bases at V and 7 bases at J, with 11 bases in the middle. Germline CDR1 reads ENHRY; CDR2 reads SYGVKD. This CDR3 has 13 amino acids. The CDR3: CAISGLGRNEQFF. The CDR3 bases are TGTGCCATCAGTGGACTGGGACGGAATGAGCAGTTCTTC.

As DNA, the CDR3 is TGTGCCAGCAGCTTAAGCCCGGGCTACAATGAGCAGTTCTTC. Its translation: CASSLSPGYNEQFF. This chain connects TRBV7-3 to TRBJ2-1; D gene uncertain. The V end lost 1 base, the J end lost 3 bases, and 7 bases lay between the germline ends. CDR3 length: 14 amino acids. Germline loops: CDR1 SGHTA, CDR2 FQGTGA.

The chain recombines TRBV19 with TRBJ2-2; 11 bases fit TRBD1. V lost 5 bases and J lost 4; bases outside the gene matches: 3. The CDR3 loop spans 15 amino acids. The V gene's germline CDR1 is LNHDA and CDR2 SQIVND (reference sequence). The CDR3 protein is CASSQGQGGTGELFF. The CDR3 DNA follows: TGTGCCAGTAGTCAGGGACAGGGGGGCACCGGGGAGCTGTTTTTT.

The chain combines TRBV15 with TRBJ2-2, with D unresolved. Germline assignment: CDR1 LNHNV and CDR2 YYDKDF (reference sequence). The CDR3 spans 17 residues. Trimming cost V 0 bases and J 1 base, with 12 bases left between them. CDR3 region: CATSRDRGARNTGELFF. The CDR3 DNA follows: TGTGCCACCAGCAGAGATCGAGGCGCGAGGAACACCGGGGAGCTGTTTTTT.

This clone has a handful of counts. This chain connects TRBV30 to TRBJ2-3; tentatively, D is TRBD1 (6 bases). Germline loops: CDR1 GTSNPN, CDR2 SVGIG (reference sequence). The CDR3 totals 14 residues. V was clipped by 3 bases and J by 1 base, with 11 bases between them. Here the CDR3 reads CAWRVSGGTDTQYF. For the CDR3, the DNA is TGTGCCTGGAGGGTATCAGGGGGCACAGATACGCAGTATTTT. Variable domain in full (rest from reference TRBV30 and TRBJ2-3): SQTIHQWPATLVQPVGSPLSLECTVEGTSNPNLYWYRQAAGRGLQLLFYSVGIGQISSEVPQNLSASRPQDRQFILSSKKLLLSDSGFYLCAWRVSGGTDTQYFGPGTRLTVL.

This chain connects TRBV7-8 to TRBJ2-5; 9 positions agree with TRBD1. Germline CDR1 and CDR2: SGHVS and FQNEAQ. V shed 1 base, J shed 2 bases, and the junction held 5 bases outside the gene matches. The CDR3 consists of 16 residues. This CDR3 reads CASSLDLTGGQETQYF. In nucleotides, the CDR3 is TGTGCCAGCAGCTTAGATCTGACAGGGGGGCAAGAGACCCAGTACTTC.

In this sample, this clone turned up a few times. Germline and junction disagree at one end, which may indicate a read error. The CDR3 loop reads CASSSDRWSDTQYF. CDR3 DNA: TGTGCTAGCAGCTCGGACAGGTGGAGCGATACGCAGTATTTT. The chain couples TRBV7-7 to TRBJ2-3, with TRBD1 identical over 7 bases. This CDR3 is built from 14 residues. Germline CDR1 and CDR2: SSHAT and FNYEAQ (reference sequence).

CDR3 residues: CASSWGVVNTEAFF. The CDR3 DNA sequence: TGTGCCAGCAGCTGGGGTGTGGTGAACACTGAAGCTTTCTTT. This sequence joins TRBV5-6 and TRBJ1-1; D call uncertain. This CDR3 comprises 14 residues. V was trimmed by 3 bases and J by 0 bases, leaving 9 bases between them. Germline CDR1 SGHDT, CDR2 YYEEEE.

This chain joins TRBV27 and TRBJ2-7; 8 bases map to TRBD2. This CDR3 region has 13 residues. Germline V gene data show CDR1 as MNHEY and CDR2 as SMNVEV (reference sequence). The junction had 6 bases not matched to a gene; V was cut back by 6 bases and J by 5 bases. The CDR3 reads CASRLSGTDEQYF. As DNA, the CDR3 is TGTGCCAGCAGACTTAGCGGGACCGACGAGCAGTACTTC.